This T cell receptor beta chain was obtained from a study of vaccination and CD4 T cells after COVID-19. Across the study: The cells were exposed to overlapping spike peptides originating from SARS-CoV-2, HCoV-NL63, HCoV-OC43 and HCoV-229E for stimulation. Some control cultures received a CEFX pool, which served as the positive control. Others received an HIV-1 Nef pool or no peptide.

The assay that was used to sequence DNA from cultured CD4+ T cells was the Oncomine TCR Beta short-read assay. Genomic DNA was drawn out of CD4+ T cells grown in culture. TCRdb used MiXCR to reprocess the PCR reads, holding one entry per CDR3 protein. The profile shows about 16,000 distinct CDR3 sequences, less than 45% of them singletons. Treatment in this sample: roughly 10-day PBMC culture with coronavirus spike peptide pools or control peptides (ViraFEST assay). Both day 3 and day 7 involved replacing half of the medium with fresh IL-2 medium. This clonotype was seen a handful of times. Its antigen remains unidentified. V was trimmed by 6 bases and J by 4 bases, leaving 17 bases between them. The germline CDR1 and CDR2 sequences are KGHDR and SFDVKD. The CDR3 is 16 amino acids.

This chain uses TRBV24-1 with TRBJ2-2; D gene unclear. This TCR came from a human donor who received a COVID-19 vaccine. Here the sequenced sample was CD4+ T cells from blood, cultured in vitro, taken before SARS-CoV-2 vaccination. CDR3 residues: CATSRTAPYGTGELFF. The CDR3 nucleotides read TGTGCCACCAGTCGAACGGCGCCTTATGGCACCGGGGAGCTGTTTTTT.